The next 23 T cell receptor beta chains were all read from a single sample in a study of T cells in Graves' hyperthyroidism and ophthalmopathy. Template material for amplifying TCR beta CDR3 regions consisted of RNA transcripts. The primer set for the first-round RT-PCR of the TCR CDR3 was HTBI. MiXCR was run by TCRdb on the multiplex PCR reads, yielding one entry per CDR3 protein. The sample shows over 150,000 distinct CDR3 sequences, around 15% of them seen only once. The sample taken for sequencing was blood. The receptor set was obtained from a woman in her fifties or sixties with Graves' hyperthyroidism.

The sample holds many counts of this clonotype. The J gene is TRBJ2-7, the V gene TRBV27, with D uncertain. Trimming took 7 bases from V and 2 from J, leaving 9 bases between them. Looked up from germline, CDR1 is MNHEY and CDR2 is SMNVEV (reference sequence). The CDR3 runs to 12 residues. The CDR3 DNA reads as TGTGCCAGCACCTCCCCGACCTACGAGCAGTACTTC. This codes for CASTSPTYEQYF.

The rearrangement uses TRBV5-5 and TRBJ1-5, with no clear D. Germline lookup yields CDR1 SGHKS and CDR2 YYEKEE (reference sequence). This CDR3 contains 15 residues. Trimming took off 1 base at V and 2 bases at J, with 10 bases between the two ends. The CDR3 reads CASSLSHWGNQPQHF. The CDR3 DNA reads TGTGCCAGCAGCTTGAGTCACTGGGGCAATCAGCCCCAGCATTTT. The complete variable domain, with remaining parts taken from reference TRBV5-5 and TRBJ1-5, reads DAGVTQSPTHLIKTRGQQVTLRCSPISGHKSVSWYQQVLGQGPQFIFQYYEKEERGRGNFPDRFSARQFPNYSSELNVNALLLGDSALYLCASSLSHWGNQPQHFGDGTRLSIL.

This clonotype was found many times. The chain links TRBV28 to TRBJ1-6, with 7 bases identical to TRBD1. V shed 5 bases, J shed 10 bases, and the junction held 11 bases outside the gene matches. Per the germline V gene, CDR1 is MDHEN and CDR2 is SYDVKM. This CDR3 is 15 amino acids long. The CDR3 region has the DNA TGTGCCAGCAGTCCAGGACAGGCCCTAGGGTCACCCCTCCACTTT. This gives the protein CASSPGQALGSPLHF.

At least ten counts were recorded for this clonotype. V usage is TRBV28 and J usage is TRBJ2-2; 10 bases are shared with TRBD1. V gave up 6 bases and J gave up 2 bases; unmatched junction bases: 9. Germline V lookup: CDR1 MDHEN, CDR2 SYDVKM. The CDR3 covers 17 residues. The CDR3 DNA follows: TGTGCCAGCAGCACCCCCGGGACAGGGGAAAACACCGGGGAGCTGTTTTTT. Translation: CASSTPGTGENTGELFF.

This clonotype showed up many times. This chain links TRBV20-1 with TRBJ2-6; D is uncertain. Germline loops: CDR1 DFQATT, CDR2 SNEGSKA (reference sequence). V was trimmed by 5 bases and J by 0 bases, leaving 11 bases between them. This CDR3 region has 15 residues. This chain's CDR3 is CSAPKGTSGANVLTF. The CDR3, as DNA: TGCAGTGCTCCCAAAGGAACCTCTGGGGCCAACGTCCTGACTTTC.

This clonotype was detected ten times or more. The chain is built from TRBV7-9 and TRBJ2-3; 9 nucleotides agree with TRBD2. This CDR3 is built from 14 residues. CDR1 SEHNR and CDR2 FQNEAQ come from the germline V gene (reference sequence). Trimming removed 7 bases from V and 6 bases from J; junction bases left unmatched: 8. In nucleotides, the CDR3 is TGTGCCAGCACTCGAGCGGGGGGCGTGGATACGCAGTATTTT. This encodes CASTRAGGVDTQYF.

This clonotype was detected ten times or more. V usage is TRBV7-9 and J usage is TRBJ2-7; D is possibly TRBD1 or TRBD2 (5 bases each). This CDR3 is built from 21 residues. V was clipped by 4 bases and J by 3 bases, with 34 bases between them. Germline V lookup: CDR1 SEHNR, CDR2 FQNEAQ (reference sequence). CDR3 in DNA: TGTGCCAGCAGCTCTATGATATCTCCGTCCTACAAGGGGAGATTGAACTACGAGCAGTACTTC. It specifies CASSSMISPSYKGRLNYEQYF.

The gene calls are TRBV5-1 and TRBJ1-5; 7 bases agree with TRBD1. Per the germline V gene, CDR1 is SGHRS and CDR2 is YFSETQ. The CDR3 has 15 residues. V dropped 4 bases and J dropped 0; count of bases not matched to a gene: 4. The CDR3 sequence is CASSPGQVSNQPQHF. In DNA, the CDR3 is TGCGCCAGCAGCCCCGGACAGGTTAGCAATCAGCCCCAGCATTTT.

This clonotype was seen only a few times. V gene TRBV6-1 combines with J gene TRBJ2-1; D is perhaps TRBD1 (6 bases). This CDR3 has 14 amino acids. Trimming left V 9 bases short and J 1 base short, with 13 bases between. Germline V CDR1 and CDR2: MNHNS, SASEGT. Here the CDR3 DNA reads TGTGCCAGTCAGGGGTCGTTATCCTACAATGAGCAGTTCTTC. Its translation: CASQGSLSYNEQFF.

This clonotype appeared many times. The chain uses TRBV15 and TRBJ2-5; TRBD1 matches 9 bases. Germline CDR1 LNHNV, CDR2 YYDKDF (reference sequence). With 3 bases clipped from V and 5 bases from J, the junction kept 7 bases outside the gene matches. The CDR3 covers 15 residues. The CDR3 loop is CATSRTPGTGETQYF. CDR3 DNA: TGTGCCACCAGCAGGACACCAGGGACAGGGGAGACCCAGTACTTC.

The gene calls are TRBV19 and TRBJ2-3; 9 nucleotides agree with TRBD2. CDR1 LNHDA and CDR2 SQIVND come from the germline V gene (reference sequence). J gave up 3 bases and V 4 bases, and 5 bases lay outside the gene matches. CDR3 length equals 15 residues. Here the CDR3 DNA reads TGTGCCAGTAGTAGCGGGGGGGCCGGTACAGATACGCAGTATTTT. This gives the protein CASSSGGAGTDTQYF.

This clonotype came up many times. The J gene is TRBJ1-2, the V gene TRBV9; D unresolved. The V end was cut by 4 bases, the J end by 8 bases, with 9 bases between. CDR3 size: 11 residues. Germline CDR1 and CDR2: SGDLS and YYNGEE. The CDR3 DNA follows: TGTGCCAGCAGCCAAGGGTTAGGCTACACCTTC. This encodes CASSQGLGYTF.

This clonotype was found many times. Written as DNA, the CDR3 is TGTGCCAGCAGTTACTCCGGGACAGCTTTTTCACCCCTCCACTTT. Protein product: CASSYSGTAFSPLHF. This chain links TRBV6-6 with TRBJ1-6, with 7 positions matching TRBD1. Germline values: CDR1 MNHNY, CDR2 SVGAGI (reference sequence). This CDR3 is built from 15 residues. The junction had 5 bases not matched to a gene; V was cut back by 0 bases and J by 9 bases.

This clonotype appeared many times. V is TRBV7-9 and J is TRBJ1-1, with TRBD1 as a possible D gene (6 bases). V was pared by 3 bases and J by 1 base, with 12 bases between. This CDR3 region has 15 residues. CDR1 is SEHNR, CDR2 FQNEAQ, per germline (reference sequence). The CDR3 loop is CASSFAQQGNTEAFF. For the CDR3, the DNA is TGTGCCAGCAGCTTCGCGCAACAGGGGAACACTGAAGCTTTCTTT.

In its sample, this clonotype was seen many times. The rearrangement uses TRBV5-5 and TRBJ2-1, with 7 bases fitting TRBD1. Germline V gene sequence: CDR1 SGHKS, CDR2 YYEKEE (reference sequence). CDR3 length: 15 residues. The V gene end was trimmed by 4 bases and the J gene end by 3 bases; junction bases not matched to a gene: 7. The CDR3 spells CASSAYRGDYNEQFF. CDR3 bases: TGTGCCAGCAGCGCATACAGGGGAGACTACAATGAGCAGTTCTTC.

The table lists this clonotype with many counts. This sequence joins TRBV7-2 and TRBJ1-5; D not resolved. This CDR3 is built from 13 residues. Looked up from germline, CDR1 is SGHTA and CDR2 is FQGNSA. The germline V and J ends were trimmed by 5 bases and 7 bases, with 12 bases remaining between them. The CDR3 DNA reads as TGTGCCAGCAGCCCCCAGACGGAGCAGCCCCAGCATTTT. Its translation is CASSPQTEQPQHF.

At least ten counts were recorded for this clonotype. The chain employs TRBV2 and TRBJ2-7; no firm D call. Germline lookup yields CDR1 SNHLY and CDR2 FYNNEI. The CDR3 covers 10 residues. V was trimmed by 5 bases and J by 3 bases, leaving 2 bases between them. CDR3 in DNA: TGTGCCAGCAGTAACTACGAGCAGTACTTC. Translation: CASSNYEQYF.

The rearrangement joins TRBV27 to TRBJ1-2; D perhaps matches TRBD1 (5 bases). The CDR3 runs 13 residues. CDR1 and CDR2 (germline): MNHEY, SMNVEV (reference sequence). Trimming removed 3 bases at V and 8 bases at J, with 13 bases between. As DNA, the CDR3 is TGTGCCAGCAGTTTCAGGGAGAGAGGCGGCTACACCTTC. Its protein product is CASSFRERGGYTF.

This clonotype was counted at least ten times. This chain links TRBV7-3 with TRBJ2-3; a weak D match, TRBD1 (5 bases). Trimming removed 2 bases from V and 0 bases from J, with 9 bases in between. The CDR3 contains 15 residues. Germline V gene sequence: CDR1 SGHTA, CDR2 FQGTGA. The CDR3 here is CASSLARASTDTQYF. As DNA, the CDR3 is TGTGCCAGCAGCTTAGCCAGGGCTAGCACAGATACGCAGTATTTT. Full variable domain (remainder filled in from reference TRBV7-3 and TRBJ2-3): GAGVSQTPSNKVTEKGKYVELRCDPISGHTALYWYRQSLGQGPEFLIYFQGTGAADDSGLPNDRFFAVRPEGSVSTLKIQRTERGDSAVYLCASSLARASTDTQYFGPGTRLTVL.

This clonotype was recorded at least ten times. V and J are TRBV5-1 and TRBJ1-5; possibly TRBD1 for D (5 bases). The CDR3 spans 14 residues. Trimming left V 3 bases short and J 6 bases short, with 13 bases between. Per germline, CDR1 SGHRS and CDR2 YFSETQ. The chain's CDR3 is CASSSGTPGQPQHF. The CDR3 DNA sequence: TGCGCCAGCAGCTCCGGGACCCCCGGTCAGCCCCAGCATTTT.

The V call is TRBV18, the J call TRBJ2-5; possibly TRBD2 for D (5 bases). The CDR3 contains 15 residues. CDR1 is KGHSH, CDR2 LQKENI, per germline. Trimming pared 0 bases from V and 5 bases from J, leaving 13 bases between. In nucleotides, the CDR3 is TGTGCCAGCTCACCACCTTCCGCAGGCGGGGAGACCCAGTACTTC. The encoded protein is CASSPPSAGGETQYF.

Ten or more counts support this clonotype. CDR3 sequence reads: CASSPGTANEQFF. CDR3 nucleotide sequence: TGTGCCAGCAGCCCTGGGACAGCCAATGAGCAGTTCTTC. The chain links TRBV5-6 to TRBJ2-1, with 7 bases matching TRBD1. This CDR3 spans 13 amino acids. After removal of 4 bases from V and 6 bases from J, the junction contained 4 bases not matched to a gene. CDR1 is SGHDT and CDR2 is YYEEEE in the germline V gene.

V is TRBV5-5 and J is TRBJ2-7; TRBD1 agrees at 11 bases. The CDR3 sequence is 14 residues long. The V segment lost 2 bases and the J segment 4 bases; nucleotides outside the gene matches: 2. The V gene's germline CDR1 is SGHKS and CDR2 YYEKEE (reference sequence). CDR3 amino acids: CASSFGDRGYEQYF. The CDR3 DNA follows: TGTGCCAGCAGCTTCGGGGACAGGGGGTACGAGCAGTACTTC.